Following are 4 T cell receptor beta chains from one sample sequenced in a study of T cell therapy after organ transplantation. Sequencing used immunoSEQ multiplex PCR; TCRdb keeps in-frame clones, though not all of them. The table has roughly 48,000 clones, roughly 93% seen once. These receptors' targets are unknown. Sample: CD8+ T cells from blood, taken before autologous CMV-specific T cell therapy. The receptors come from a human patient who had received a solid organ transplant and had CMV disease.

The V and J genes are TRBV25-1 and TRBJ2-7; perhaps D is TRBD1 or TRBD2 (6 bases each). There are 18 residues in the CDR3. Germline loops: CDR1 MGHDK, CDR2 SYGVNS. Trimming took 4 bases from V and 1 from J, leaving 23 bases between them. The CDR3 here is CASSGGDGGHSISYEQYF. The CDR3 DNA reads TGTGCCAGCAGTGGGGGGGACGGGGGACATAGCATTTCCTACGAGCAGTACTTC.

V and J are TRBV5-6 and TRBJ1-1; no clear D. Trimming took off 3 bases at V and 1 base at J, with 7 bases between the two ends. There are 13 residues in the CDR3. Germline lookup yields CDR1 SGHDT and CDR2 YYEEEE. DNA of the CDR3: TGTGCCAGCAGCTCTTCTGGGAACACTGAAGCTTTCTTT. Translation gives CASSSSGNTEAFF.

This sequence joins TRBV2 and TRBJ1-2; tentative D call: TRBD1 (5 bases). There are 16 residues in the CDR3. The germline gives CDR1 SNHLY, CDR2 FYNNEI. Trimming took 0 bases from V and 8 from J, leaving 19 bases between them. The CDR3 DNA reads TGTGCCAGCAGTGAAGCTACTAGGGACCCCCCTCGAGGCTACACCTTC. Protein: CASSEATRDPPRGYTF.

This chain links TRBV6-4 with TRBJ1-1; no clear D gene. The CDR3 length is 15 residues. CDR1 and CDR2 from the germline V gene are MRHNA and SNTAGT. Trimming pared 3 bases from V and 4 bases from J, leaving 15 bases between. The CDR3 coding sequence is TGTGCCAGCAGTGAGAGTCCGGGAAGAGGCACTGAAGCTTTCTTT. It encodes CASSESPGRGTEAFF.